Listed below are T cell receptor beta chains from one sample, sequenced in a study of response to subunit inactivated influenza vaccine. TCRdb used MiXCR to reprocess the RT-PCR reads, holding one entry per CDR3 protein. The table has about 530,000 distinct CDR3 sequences, 10% to 15% seen once. The sample here was PBMCs from blood, taken 45 days after vaccination. The origin of the receptors is a man in his forties or fifties who received an inactivated influenza vaccine. The CDR3 runs from the conserved cysteine through the conserved F or W. A D gene is named only where the DNA matches it firmly. Size values are once, few and many counts, or a class for expanded clones, and some rows have none.

j_call: TRBJ2-7; v_call: TRBV5-8; d_call: TRBD1; clone_size: -; cdr3_nt: TGTGCCAGCACCTTGCACCGGGACAGGGAAAAGCAGTACTTC; cdr3_aa: CASTLHRDREKQYF
j_call: TRBJ2-7; v_call: TRBV18; d_call: TRBD1; clone_size: few; cdr3_nt: TGTGCCAGCTCACCGGAACAGGGGGCAGGGGAGCAGTACTTC; cdr3_aa: CASSPEQGAGEQYF
j_call: TRBJ1-1; v_call: TRBV30; d_call: -; clone_size: -; cdr3_nt: TGTGCCTGGATCAAGGGGTTAGGCACTGAAGCTTTCTTT; cdr3_aa: CAWIKGLGTEAFF
j_call: TRBJ2-1; v_call: TRBV25-1; d_call: TRBD1; clone_size: -; cdr3_nt: TGTGCCAGCCGCCCGGGGACAGGGGGTCATGAGCAGTTCTTC; cdr3_aa: CASRPGTGGHEQFF
j_call: TRBJ2-6; v_call: TRBV27; d_call: -; clone_size: many; cdr3_nt: TGTGCCAGCAGTATCAAGACGGGACCCTTAGGGGCCAACGTCCTGACTTTC; cdr3_aa: CASSIKTGPLGANVLTF
j_call: TRBJ2-3; v_call: TRBV2; d_call: TRBD2; clone_size: few; cdr3_nt: TGTGCCAGCGTGGAACGGGAGGCAGATACGCAGTATTTT; cdr3_aa: CASVEREADTQYF
j_call: TRBJ2-7; v_call: TRBV6-2/TRBV6-3; d_call: -; clone_size: few; cdr3_nt: TGTGCCAGCAGTCACCAGGGTTACGAGCAGTACTTC; cdr3_aa: CASSHQGYEQYF
j_call: TRBJ1-1; v_call: TRBV4-1; d_call: -; clone_size: -; cdr3_nt: TGCGCCAGCAGCCAAGATAGTCCGTTGGGAAACACTGAAGCTTTCTTT; cdr3_aa: CASSQDSPLGNTEAFF
j_call: TRBJ1-2; v_call: TRBV9; d_call: TRBD1; clone_size: -; cdr3_nt: TGTGCCAGCAGCCCCCGGGACAGCCGTTATACTAACTATGGCTACACCTTC; cdr3_aa: CASSPRDSRYTNYGYTF
j_call: TRBJ2-7; v_call: TRBV5-1; d_call: TRBD1; clone_size: -; cdr3_nt: TGCGCCAGCAGCCTCGGACAGGGGAGAGGCGAGCAGTACTTC; cdr3_aa: CASSLGQGRGEQYF
j_call: TRBJ1-6; v_call: TRBV7-2; d_call: -; clone_size: few; cdr3_nt: TGTGCCAGCAGCTTAGCAGCAGGGCTTAATTCACCCCTCCACTTT; cdr3_aa: CASSLAAGLNSPLHF
j_call: TRBJ2-7; v_call: TRBV20-1; d_call: -; clone_size: -; cdr3_nt: TGCAGTGCTGGAGAAGACAGAGGGTCCTACGAGCAGTACTTC; cdr3_aa: CSAGEDRGSYEQYF
j_call: TRBJ1-2; v_call: TRBV20-1; d_call: -; clone_size: -; cdr3_nt: TGCAGTGCTAGAGATCGGTCGCTCGATGGCTACACCTTC; cdr3_aa: CSARDRSLDGYTF
j_call: TRBJ1-2; v_call: TRBV20-1; d_call: -; clone_size: few; cdr3_nt: TGCAGTGCTATGGGCGAGGCTTACCTCAGGGGCTACACCTTC; cdr3_aa: CSAMGEAYLRGYTF
j_call: TRBJ2-1; v_call: TRBV10-2; d_call: TRBD1; clone_size: -; cdr3_nt: TGCGCCAGCAGTGAGGTTTGGGGACAGGGACGTTACAATGAGCAGTTCTTC; cdr3_aa: CASSEVWGQGRYNEQFF
j_call: TRBJ1-2; v_call: TRBV7-8; d_call: -; clone_size: -; cdr3_nt: TGTGCCAGCAGCTTAGCGTGGGTAGATGGCTACACCTTC; cdr3_aa: CASSLAWVDGYTF
j_call: TRBJ2-1; v_call: TRBV12-3/TRBV12-4; d_call: TRBD2; clone_size: few; cdr3_nt: TGTGCCAGCAAAGGGACTAGCGGGGGGGGCAATGAGCAGTTCTTC; cdr3_aa: CASKGTSGGGNEQFF
j_call: TRBJ2-5; v_call: TRBV6-2/TRBV6-3; d_call: -; clone_size: -; cdr3_nt: TGTGCCAGCAGATTCGGGGGGCGCCAAGAGACCCAGTACTTC; cdr3_aa: CASRFGGRQETQYF
j_call: TRBJ2-1; v_call: TRBV29-1; d_call: -; clone_size: many; cdr3_nt: TGCAGCGTTGAAGATCGGTTTTCGCGGAGTGGGGATGAGCAGTTCTTC; cdr3_aa: CSVEDRFSRSGDEQFF
j_call: TRBJ2-3; v_call: TRBV5-1; d_call: -; clone_size: -; cdr3_nt: TGCGCCAGCAGCTTATCCCCAGTTAGCACAGATACGCAGTATTTT; cdr3_aa: CASSLSPVSTDTQYF
j_call: TRBJ2-1; v_call: TRBV11-2; d_call: TRBD2; clone_size: few; cdr3_nt: TGTGCCAGCAGCTTTACGGGACTAGCTTGGAATGAGCAGTTCTTC; cdr3_aa: CASSFTGLAWNEQFF
j_call: TRBJ2-5; v_call: TRBV7-9; d_call: -; clone_size: -; cdr3_nt: TGTGCCGGACAGAACCAAGAGACCCAGTACTTC; cdr3_aa: CAGQNQETQYF
j_call: TRBJ1-1; v_call: TRBV18; d_call: -; clone_size: few; cdr3_nt: TGTGCCAGCTCACGGGACAACCTGAACACTGAAGCTTTCTTT; cdr3_aa: CASSRDNLNTEAFF
j_call: TRBJ2-3; v_call: TRBV29-1; d_call: TRBD2; clone_size: -; cdr3_nt: TGCAGCGCCGGGGGGGGGCAGGGTGGAGATACGCAGTATTTT; cdr3_aa: CSAGGGQGGDTQYF
j_call: TRBJ2-2; v_call: TRBV6-5; d_call: TRBD1; clone_size: -; cdr3_nt: TGCGCCAGCAGTTACTCATTACAGGGGGCGAGCGGGGAGCTGTTTTTT; cdr3_aa: CASSYSLQGASGELFF
j_call: TRBJ1-4; v_call: TRBV6-5; d_call: -; clone_size: -; cdr3_nt: TGTGCCAGCAGTTACAGGCCTAATGAAAAACTGTTTTTT; cdr3_aa: CASSYRPNEKLFF
j_call: TRBJ2-5; v_call: TRBV4-1; d_call: -; clone_size: -; cdr3_nt: TGCGCCAGCAGCCCCTCCGGGCAGGGATGGCAAGAGACCCAGTACTTC; cdr3_aa: CASSPSGQGWQETQYF
j_call: TRBJ2-5; v_call: TRBV5-1; d_call: TRBD1; clone_size: -; cdr3_nt: TGCGCCAGCAGCCCTGAAGGGGGCGGAGAGACCCAGTACTTC; cdr3_aa: CASSPEGGGETQYF
j_call: TRBJ2-1; v_call: TRBV19; d_call: -; clone_size: -; cdr3_nt: TGTGCCAGTAGTATTATGCCTTACAATGAGCAGTTCTTC; cdr3_aa: CASSIMPYNEQFF
j_call: TRBJ1-5; v_call: TRBV12-3/TRBV12-4; d_call: -; clone_size: -; cdr3_nt: TGTGCCAGCAGTTTAGACTGGGATAGCAATCAGCCCCAGCATTTT; cdr3_aa: CASSLDWDSNQPQHF
j_call: TRBJ1-2; v_call: TRBV6-1; d_call: TRBD1; clone_size: -; cdr3_nt: TGTGCCAGCAGTCCGACAGGGGAAAAAAGCTATGGCTACACCTTC; cdr3_aa: CASSPTGEKSYGYTF
j_call: TRBJ2-1; v_call: TRBV5-1; d_call: TRBD2; clone_size: few; cdr3_nt: TGCGCCAGCAGCCTCCAGCGGGAGGGACCCTACAATGAGCAGTTCTTC; cdr3_aa: CASSLQREGPYNEQFF
j_call: TRBJ2-7; v_call: TRBV6-1; d_call: TRBD2; clone_size: few; cdr3_nt: TGTGCCAGCAGAAGCGACGGGGGGATAGGATACGAGCAGTACTTC; cdr3_aa: CASRSDGGIGYEQYF
j_call: TRBJ2-5; v_call: TRBV7-3; d_call: -; clone_size: -; cdr3_nt: TGTGCCAGCAGCTTAATGGGCAGTGTGGAGACCCAGTACTTC; cdr3_aa: CASSLMGSVETQYF
j_call: TRBJ2-3; v_call: TRBV12-3/TRBV12-4; d_call: -; clone_size: -; cdr3_nt: TGTGCCAGCAGTTTAATCCAGCGGGTTTCACTCAATACGCAGTATTTT; cdr3_aa: CASSLIQRVSLNTQYF
j_call: TRBJ2-1; v_call: TRBV3-1; d_call: -; clone_size: few; cdr3_nt: TGTGCCAGCAGCCAAGGAGGAAACAATGAGCAGTTCTTC; cdr3_aa: CASSQGGNNEQFF
j_call: TRBJ2-3; v_call: TRBV20-1; d_call: TRBD1; clone_size: -; cdr3_nt: TGCAGTGCTAGCCAACAGGGGGCGTTCGGGCTTCGGGTATCAGATACGCAGTATTTT; cdr3_aa: CSASQQGAFGLRVSDTQYF
j_call: TRBJ2-5; v_call: TRBV7-9; d_call: TRBD2; clone_size: -; cdr3_nt: TGTGCCAGCAGCTTTTTAGCGGGAGCTGGGGGAGAGACCCAGTACTTC; cdr3_aa: CASSFLAGAGGETQYF
j_call: TRBJ2-7; v_call: TRBV4-3; d_call: TRBD2; clone_size: few; cdr3_nt: TGCGCCAGCAGCCAAGAGACTAGCGGGTTGTACGAGCAGTACTTC; cdr3_aa: CASSQETSGLYEQYF
j_call: TRBJ2-2; v_call: TRBV5-1; d_call: -; clone_size: few; cdr3_nt: TGCGCCAGCAGCTTCGTCAGCTCGGAGACCGGGGAGCTGTTTTTT; cdr3_aa: CASSFVSSETGELFF
j_call: TRBJ2-7; v_call: TRBV5-1; d_call: -; clone_size: -; cdr3_nt: TGCGCCAGCAGCGAGGGGCCGTGGGGCGAGCAGTACTTC; cdr3_aa: CASSEGPWGEQYF
j_call: TRBJ2-7; v_call: TRBV28; d_call: -; clone_size: many; cdr3_nt: TGTGCCAGCAGCTTAAGGACAGACAGCTCCTACGAGCAGTACTTC; cdr3_aa: CASSLRTDSSYEQYF
j_call: TRBJ2-7; v_call: TRBV7-2; d_call: -; clone_size: -; cdr3_nt: TGTGCCAGCAGCCCGCGTAACCTGGGCTCCTACGAGCAGTACTTC; cdr3_aa: CASSPRNLGSYEQYF
j_call: TRBJ2-1; v_call: TRBV20-1; d_call: -; clone_size: many; cdr3_nt: TGCAGTCTATCCGCGAATGAGCAGTTCTTC; cdr3_aa: CSLSANEQFF
j_call: TRBJ2-7; v_call: TRBV21-1; d_call: -; clone_size: many; cdr3_nt: TGTGCCAGCAGCATGAGGGACAGAGCCTACGAGCAGTACTTC; cdr3_aa: CASSMRDRAYEQYF